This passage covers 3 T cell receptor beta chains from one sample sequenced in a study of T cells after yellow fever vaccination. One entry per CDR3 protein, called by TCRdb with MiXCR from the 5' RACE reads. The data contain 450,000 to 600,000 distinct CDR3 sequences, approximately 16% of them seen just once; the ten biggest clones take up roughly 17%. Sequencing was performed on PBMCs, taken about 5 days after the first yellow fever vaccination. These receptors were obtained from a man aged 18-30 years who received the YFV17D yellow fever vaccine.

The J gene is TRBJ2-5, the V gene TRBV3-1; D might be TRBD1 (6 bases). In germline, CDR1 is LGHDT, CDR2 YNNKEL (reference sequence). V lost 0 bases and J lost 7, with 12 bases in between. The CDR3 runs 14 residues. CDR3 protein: CASSQEMGARTQYF. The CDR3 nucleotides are TGTGCCAGCAGCCAAGAGATGGGGGCCCGGACCCAGTACTTC.

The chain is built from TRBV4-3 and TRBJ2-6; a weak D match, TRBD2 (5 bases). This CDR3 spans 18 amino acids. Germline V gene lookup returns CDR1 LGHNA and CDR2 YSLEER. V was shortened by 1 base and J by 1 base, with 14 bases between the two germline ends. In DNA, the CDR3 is TGCGCCAGCAGCCAAGGTTACCGGGGAATATCTGGGGCCAACGTCCTGACTTTC. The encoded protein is CASSQGYRGISGANVLTF.

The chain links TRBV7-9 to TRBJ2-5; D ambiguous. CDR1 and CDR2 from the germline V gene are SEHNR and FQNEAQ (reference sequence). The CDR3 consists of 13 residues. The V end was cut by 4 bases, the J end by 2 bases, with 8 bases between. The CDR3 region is CASSSLNQETQYF. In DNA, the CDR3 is TGTGCCAGCAGCTCCTTGAATCAAGAGACCCAGTACTTC.